These 26 T cell receptor beta chains were all obtained from the same sample, sequenced in a study of T cell repertoires in cytomegalovirus infection (dated by TCRdb to between 2018 and 2020). TCRdb lists the instrument as Illumina HiSeq 1500. Starting from the raw public reads, TCRdb applied fastp trimming at Q25, assembled clones with MiXCR and retained in-frame beta chains. Each CDR3 protein gets just one entry, which takes the most common genes and DNA from the rows behind it. The sample profile shows hundreds of thousands of distinct CDR3 sequences; roughly 9.3% of them were found once. Together, the top ten hold approximately 2.3% of the sample. The sample consisted of PBMCs. The source is a human donor in good health (CMV status not recorded). Some clones in this sample may be carry-over from other donors' samples.

The chain combines TRBV4-1 with TRBJ1-2; D is unclear. Trimming removed 4 bases from V and 4 bases from J, with 13 bases in between. The CDR3 contains 14 residues. In germline, CDR1 is MGHRA, CDR2 YSYEKL. The CDR3 here is CASSPIIGSYGYTF. The CDR3 DNA reads TGCGCCAGCAGCCCGATCATTGGGAGCTATGGCTACACCTTC.

The chain links TRBV6-1 to TRBJ2-6; perhaps TRBD2 as D (5 bases). The germline gives CDR1 MNHNS, CDR2 SASEGT. The CDR3 has 15 residues. Deletions cut 8 bases from V and 3 bases from J, with 14 bases between. As DNA, the CDR3 is TGTGCCAGCCCGGGGTCGGGCCGTGGGGCCAACGTCCTGACTTTC. This sequence encodes CASPGSGRGANVLTF.

The chain uses TRBV10-3 and TRBJ2-1; 8 nucleotides agree with TRBD2. With V trimmed by 6 bases and J by 0 bases, 13 bases remained unmatched. The germline V gene encodes CDR1 ENHRY and CDR2 SYGVKD. The CDR3 consists of 18 residues. The CDR3 is CAIRGSGSGVNSYNEQFF. For the CDR3, the DNA is TGTGCCATCAGAGGGTCCGGTAGCGGGGTGAACTCCTACAATGAGCAGTTCTTC.

This clonotype occurred many times. The chain carries TRBV6-1 and TRBJ1-2; possibly TRBD1 for D (6 bases). CDR1 is MNHNS and CDR2 is SASEGT in the germline V gene. The CDR3 has 14 amino acids. Deletions cut 4 bases from V and 0 bases from J, with 9 bases between. Written as DNA, the CDR3 is TGTGCCAGCAGTGGACAGGCGCCTAACTATGGCTACACCTTC. This gives the protein CASSGQAPNYGYTF.

This clonotype was recorded a few times. The chain recombines TRBV29-1 with TRBJ1-2; D not certain. CDR1 SQVTM and CDR2 ANQGSEA come from the germline V gene. The CDR3 consists of 12 residues. Trimming cost V 8 bases and J 5 bases, with 15 bases left between them. The CDR3 sequence is CSFTPVGYGYTF. CDR3 bases: TGCAGCTTCACCCCGGTCGGATATGGCTACACCTTC.

This clonotype was seen at least ten times. The chain has TRBV28 and TRBJ2-7; perhaps TRBD2 as D (7 bases). Germline loops: CDR1 MDHEN, CDR2 SYDVKM. The V end was cut by 4 bases, the J end by 6 bases, with 22 bases between. This CDR3 is 16 amino acids long. CDR3 amino acids: CASSSLRGGTGPEQYV. CDR3 DNA sequence: TGTGCCAGCAGTTCCTTAAGGGGGGGTACCGGGCCCGAGCAGTACGTC.

The V gene is TRBV28, the J gene TRBJ1-2; D is unresolved. CDR1 is MDHEN, CDR2 SYDVKM, per germline. Deletions cut 0 bases from V and 6 bases from J, with 5 bases between. The CDR3 extends over 12 amino acids. The CDR3 region has the DNA TGTGCCAGCAGTTTATGGGGGAATGGCTACACCTTC. Protein product: CASSLWGNGYTF.

The chain has TRBV2 and TRBJ2-7; no clear D gene. The CDR3 length is 12 residues. Germline assignment: CDR1 SNHLY and CDR2 FYNNEI. V lost 2 bases and J 6 bases, leaving 8 bases between the germline ends. The CDR3 spells CASSESSTEQYV. DNA for the CDR3: TGTGCCAGCAGTGAATCTTCGACCGAGCAGTACGTC.

This clonotype was seen ten or more times. This sequence joins TRBV24-1 and TRBJ2-3; D may match TRBD1 or TRBD2 (5 bases each). V lost 11 bases and J lost 0, with 8 bases in between. Germline V gene lookup returns CDR1 KGHDR and CDR2 SFDVKD. The CDR3 runs to 12 residues. In nucleotides, the CDR3 is TGTGCCATCGGGGACAGCACAGATACGCAGTATTTT. Residues: CAIGDSTDTQYF.

The sample holds many counts of this clonotype. V gene TRBV7-9 combines with J gene TRBJ1-1; D remains unclear. The CDR3 is 14 amino acids. Germline CDR1 and CDR2: SEHNR and FQNEAQ (reference sequence). The germline V and J ends were trimmed by 3 bases and 7 bases, with 15 bases remaining between them. CDR3 protein: CASSLQTSVGEAFF. The CDR3 bases are TGTGCCAGCAGCTTGCAAACTTCGGTCGGTGAAGCTTTCTTT.

There are many counts of this clonotype. The gene calls are TRBV28 and TRBJ2-3, with TRBD2 as a possible D gene (6 bases). The germline gives CDR1 MDHEN, CDR2 SYDVKM. The CDR3 is 12 amino acids. Trimming left V 2 bases short and J 11 bases short, with 11 bases between. The CDR3 region has the DNA TGTGCCAGCAGTTTACTTGCGGGGAAGCAGTATTTT. Protein sequence: CASSLLAGKQYF.

This clonotype was picked up a small number of times. The rearrangement joins TRBV20-1 to TRBJ2-1; 10 bases line up with TRBD2. Germline CDR1 DFQATT, CDR2 SNEGSKA (reference sequence). CDR3 size: 15 residues. The V and J ends lost 5 bases and 7 bases, in that order; junction bases with no gene match: 11. The CDR3 DNA reads as TGCAGTGCTGCCCTATTAGCGGGGGGATTTAATGAGCAGTTCTTC. It translates to CSAALLAGGFNEQFF.

This clonotype was recorded many times. This rearrangement joins TRBV7-8 to TRBJ1-1; unclear D gene. The ends were cut back, 4 bases at V and 4 bases at J, with 13 bases in the middle. This CDR3 comprises 14 residues. Germline loops: CDR1 SGHVS, CDR2 FQNEAQ. The CDR3 DNA reads TGTGCCAGCAGCTCGACTGTTCTTAGCACTGAAGCTTTCTTT. Amino acid sequence: CASSSTVLSTEAFF. The entire variable domain, with the rest obtained from reference TRBV7-8 and TRBJ1-1, is as follows: GAGVSQSPRYKVAKRGQDVALRCDPISGHVSLFWYQQALGQGPEFLTYFQNEAQLDKSGLPSDRFFAERPEGSVSTLKIQRTQQEDSAVYLCASSSTVLSTEAFFGQGTRLTVV.

This clonotype was seen a single time. This chain links TRBV29-1 with TRBJ2-2, with 9 bases fitting TRBD2. This CDR3 has 16 residues. Germline V gene lookup returns CDR1 SQVTM and CDR2 ANQGSEA. V shed 0 bases and J 3 bases; nucleotides not matched to a gene: 5. Here the CDR3 DNA reads TGCAGCGTTGAAGATCCACTAGCGGGCCACACCGGGGAGCTGTTTTTT. It yields the protein CSVEDPLAGHTGELFF.

The sample holds many counts of this clonotype. CDR3 protein: CASSFNRFNYGYTF. CDR3 sequence (DNA): TGTGCCAGCAGCTTTAACAGATTTAACTATGGCTACACCTTC. The J gene is TRBJ1-2, the V gene TRBV7-2; no firm D call. CDR1 is SGHTA, CDR2 FQGNSA, per germline. The CDR3 is 14 residues long. V was clipped by 3 bases and J by 1 base, with 9 bases between them.

The table lists this clonotype with many counts. The rearrangement joins TRBV28 to TRBJ1-5; perhaps TRBD1 as D (5 bases). The ends were cut back, 3 bases at V and 0 bases at J, with 9 bases in the middle. The CDR3 runs to 15 residues. CDR1 and CDR2 from the germline V gene are MDHEN and SYDVKM. CDR3 sequence: CASSFTQVSNQPQHF. CDR3 DNA: TGTGCCAGCAGTTTTACACAGGTTAGCAATCAGCCCCAGCATTTT.

This clonotype has just a few counts. The chain links TRBV27 to TRBJ2-2; no reliable D call. Trimming shortened V by 2 bases and J by 1 base, and 8 bases separated the two germline ends. Looked up from germline, CDR1 is MNHEY and CDR2 is SMNVEV (reference sequence). The CDR3 has 15 residues. Here the CDR3 DNA reads TGTGCCAGCAGTTTAGGCAATCTGAACACCGGGGAGCTGTTTTTT. Translating gives CASSLGNLNTGELFF.

This clonotype has ten or more counts. The chain couples TRBV7-9 to TRBJ1-2, with D unresolved. Looked up from germline, CDR1 is SEHNR and CDR2 is FQNEAQ (reference sequence). CDR3 length equals 14 residues. Between the trimmed V and J ends, which lost 4 bases and 6 bases, there was a span of 15 bases. CDR3 in DNA: TGTGCCAGCAGCTCCGCCGCGGGTGGAGATGGCTACACCTTC. Encoded protein: CASSSAAGGDGYTF.

Ten or more counts support this clonotype. This rearrangement joins TRBV28 to TRBJ2-1, with D unclear. The germline CDR1 and CDR2 sequences are MDHEN and SYDVKM. The CDR3 consists of 10 residues. With 6 bases removed from V and 10 bases from J, the gap between germline ends came to 7 bases. This CDR3 reads CASSRREQFF. In nucleotides, the CDR3 is TGTGCCAGCAGCCGCCGGGAGCAGTTCTTC.

This clonotype has at least ten counts. This sequence joins TRBV12-3 or TRBV12-4 and TRBJ2-2; D is uncertain. V was pared by 6 bases and J by 2 bases, with 7 bases between. This CDR3 spans 13 amino acids. CDR3 bases: TGTGCCAGCAGACCCACTAACACCGGGGAGCTGTTTTTT. This gives the protein CASRPTNTGELFF.

This clonotype was observed at least ten times. This sequence joins TRBV20-1 and TRBJ1-1, with 7 bases lining up with TRBD1. CDR3 size: 12 residues. Per germline, CDR1 DFQATT and CDR2 SNEGSKA (reference sequence). J was trimmed by 8 bases and V by 3 bases; bases with no gene match: 6. CDR3 DNA sequence: TGCAGTGCTAGCAGGACAGGCACCGAAGCTTTCTTT. Its translation: CSASRTGTEAFF.

This clonotype was observed a few times. The chain links TRBV7-9 to TRBJ1-2; 9 bases match TRBD1. The CDR3 extends over 14 amino acids. Germline V gene sequence: CDR1 SEHNR, CDR2 FQNEAQ (reference sequence). Unmatched junction bases numbered 7, after V lost 5 bases and J lost 6 bases. For the CDR3, the DNA is TGTGCCAGCAGCCCGACGGGACAGGGAGATGGCTACACCTTC. This translates into CASSPTGQGDGYTF. Supplemented by reference TRBV7-9 and TRBJ1-2, the full variable domain reads DTGVSQNPRHKITKRGQNVTFRCDPISEHNRLYWYRQTLGQGPEFLTYFQNEAQLEKSRLLSDRFSAERPKGSFSTLEIQRTEQGDSAMYLCASSPTGQGDGYTFGSGTRLTVV.

CDR3 region: CASSPRRTPGGGYTF. The CDR3 bases are TGTGCCAGCAGTCCCCGGCGCACACCGGGAGGTGGCTACACCTTC. The rearrangement links TRBV12-3 or TRBV12-4 to TRBJ1-2; D gene uncertain. V lost 5 bases to trimming and J lost 7 bases, with 20 bases between them. The CDR3 has 15 amino acids.

Worth noting for this clonotype: A much larger clone sits a single nucleotide away, making a read error possible. V and J are TRBV20-1 and TRBJ2-5; TRBD2 agrees at 7 bases. Trimming took 5 bases from V and 2 from J; bases not matched to a gene: 8. CDR1 and CDR2 from the germline V gene are DFQATT and SNEGSKA (reference sequence). This CDR3 contains 14 residues. Here the CDR3 DNA reads TGCAGTGCTTTTCCATTGGGACTACAAGAGACCCAGTACTTC. Encoded protein: CSAFPLGLQETQYF.

This clonotype showed up many times. J is TRBJ1-1 and V is TRBV29-1; D possibly corresponds to TRBD1 (5 bases). V was shortened by 6 bases and J by 1 base, with 12 bases between the two germline ends. There are 13 residues in the CDR3. From germline, CDR1 is SQVTM and CDR2 ANQGSEA. Here the CDR3 DNA reads TGCAGCGTCCGTCCGCAGGGGAACACTGAAGCTTTCTTT. This gives the protein CSVRPQGNTEAFF.

The table lists this clonotype with many counts. The V gene is TRBV20-1, the J gene TRBJ2-7; D may be TRBD1 or TRBD2 (5 bases each). CDR1 is DFQATT, CDR2 SNEGSKA, per germline (reference sequence). V was shortened by 5 bases and J by 2 bases, with 13 bases between the two germline ends. The CDR3 sequence is 13 residues long. This CDR3 reads CSAVGDLPYEQYF. Written as DNA, the CDR3 is TGCAGTGCTGTTGGGGACCTACCCTACGAGCAGTACTTC.